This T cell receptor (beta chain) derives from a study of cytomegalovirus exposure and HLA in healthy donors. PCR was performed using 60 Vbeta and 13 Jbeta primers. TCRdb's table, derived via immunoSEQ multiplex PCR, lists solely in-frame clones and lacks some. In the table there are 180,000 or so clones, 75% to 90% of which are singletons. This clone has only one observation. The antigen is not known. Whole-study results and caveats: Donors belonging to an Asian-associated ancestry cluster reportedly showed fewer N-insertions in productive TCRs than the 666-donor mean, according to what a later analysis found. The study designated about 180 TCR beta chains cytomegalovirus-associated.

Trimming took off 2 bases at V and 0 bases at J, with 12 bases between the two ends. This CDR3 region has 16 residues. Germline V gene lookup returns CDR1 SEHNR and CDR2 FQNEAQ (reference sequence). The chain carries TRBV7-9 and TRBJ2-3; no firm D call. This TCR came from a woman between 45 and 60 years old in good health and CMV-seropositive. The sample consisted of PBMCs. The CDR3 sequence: CASSLLWAQSTDTQYF. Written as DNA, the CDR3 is TGTGCCAGCAGCTTATTGTGGGCCCAGAGCACAGATACGCAGTATTTT.